The T cell receptor beta chain described here comes from a study of cytomegalovirus exposure and HLA in healthy donors. Amplification used 60 Vbeta primers and 13 Jbeta primers. Libraries were prepared by immunoSEQ multiplex PCR; TCRdb keeps only in-frame clonotypes and omits some of them. The sample has fewer than 100,000 clones; the top ten hold around 0.6%. The CDR3 is 17 amino acids. J lost 6 bases, V lost 1 base, and 9 bases had no gene match. Germline CDR1 LNHNV, CDR2 YYDKDF (reference sequence). The chain links TRBV15 to TRBJ2-3, with TRBD2 matching 11 bases. The clonotype comes from a man aged 50-60 years in good health and CMV-seronegative. Sequencing was carried out using PBMCs. The CDR3 DNA reads TGTGCCACCAGCAGAGTATTCCTAGCGGGGGGTGGGGATACGCAGTATTTT. Protein sequence: CATSRVFLAGGGDTQYF.